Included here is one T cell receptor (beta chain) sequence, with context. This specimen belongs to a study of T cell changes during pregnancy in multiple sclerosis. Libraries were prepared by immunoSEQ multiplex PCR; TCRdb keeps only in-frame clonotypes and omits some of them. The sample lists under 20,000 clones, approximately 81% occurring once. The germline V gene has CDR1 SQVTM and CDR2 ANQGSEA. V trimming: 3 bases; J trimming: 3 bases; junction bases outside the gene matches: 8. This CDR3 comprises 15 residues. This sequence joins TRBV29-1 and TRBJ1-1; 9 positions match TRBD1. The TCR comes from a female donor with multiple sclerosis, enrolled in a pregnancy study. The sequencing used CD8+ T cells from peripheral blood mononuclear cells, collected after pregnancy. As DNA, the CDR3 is TGCAGCGTTGAGGGTTGGACAGGGGCGGACACTGAAGCTTTCTTT. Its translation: CSVEGWTGADTEAFF.